Each of the 23 T cell receptor beta chains below was sequenced from the same sample in a study of long-term antiretroviral therapy in people with HIV. At the survey level, the v3.0 immunoSEQ assay was run. Produced via immunoSEQ multiplex PCR; TCRdb's table is partial and in-frame only. This table holds about 18,000 clones, around 78% found once. The source was unsorted PBMCs, collected at the start of antiretroviral therapy, before treatment. These TCRs come from a woman between 40 and 50 years old with HIV.

The V call is TRBV28, the J call TRBJ1-2, with a weak D call TRBD1 (5 bases). Germline V gene sequence: CDR1 MDHEN, CDR2 SYDVKM. V was trimmed by 8 bases and J by 4 bases, leaving 20 bases between them. CDR3 length: 15 residues. The CDR3 DNA reads TGTGCCAGCTCACCCTCGGGGACGGCCTCCTATGGCTACACCTTC. It translates to CASSPSGTASYGYTF.

This clone was counted between two and nine times. One end of the junction varies from germline; a read error may be responsible. The J gene is TRBJ2-2, the V gene TRBV4-1; TRBD2 aligns across 7 bases. Germline V gene sequence: CDR1 MGHRA, CDR2 YSYEKL. The CDR3 consists of 13 residues. The CDR3: CASRQGLAGELFF. In DNA, the CDR3 is TGCGCCAGCAGACAAGGACTAGCCGGGGAGCTGTTTTTT.

This chain connects TRBV30 to TRBJ2-1; the D gene is possibly TRBD2 (5 bases). V lost 2 bases and J 8 bases, leaving 7 bases between the germline ends. This CDR3 is built from 11 residues. CDR1 and CDR2 (germline): GTSNPN, SVGIG (reference sequence). The CDR3 loop is CAWSLGDEQFF. For the CDR3, the DNA is TGTGCCTGGAGTCTCGGGGATGAGCAGTTCTTC.

The V gene is TRBV7-2, the J gene TRBJ2-5, with D possibly TRBD1 on 6 matching bases. V was trimmed by 3 bases and J by 4 bases, leaving 9 bases between them. Germline CDR1 SGHTA, CDR2 FQGNSA. The CDR3 runs to 13 residues. CDR3 in DNA: TGTGCCAGCAGCTTTGGGGGCCGAGAGACCCAGTACTTC. Translating it yields CASSFGGRETQYF.

V gene TRBV18 combines with J gene TRBJ2-1; D is undetermined. This CDR3 is built from 14 residues. Trimming shortened V by 3 bases and J by 3 bases, and 9 bases separated the two germline ends. Germline assignment: CDR1 KGHSH and CDR2 LQKENI. In DNA form, the CDR3 reads TGTGCCAGCTCACCTCTAAGGGACTACAATGAGCAGTTCTTC. Its translation is CASSPLRDYNEQFF.

The chain carries TRBV19 and TRBJ2-3; tentatively, D is TRBD1 (7 bases). CDR1 and CDR2 from the germline V gene are LNHDA and SQIVND (reference sequence). V was trimmed by 3 bases and J by 2 bases, leaving 12 bases between them. CDR3 length: 15 residues. CDR3 sequence: CASSMGGQYTDTQYF. The DNA for the CDR3 is TGTGCCAGTAGTATGGGGGGACAGTACACAGATACGCAGTATTTT.

The chain combines TRBV28 with TRBJ2-2; 12 positions agree with TRBD2. The CDR3 loop spans 15 amino acids. The V gene's germline CDR1 is MDHEN and CDR2 SYDVKM. The V gene end was trimmed by 10 bases and the J gene end by 4 bases; junction bases not matched to a gene: 7. CDR3 in DNA: TGTGCCATAGCTAGCGGGGGGGGAAGCACCGGGGAGCTGTTTTTT. This encodes CAIASGGGSTGELFF. The whole variable domain, remainder taken from reference TRBV28 and TRBJ2-2, is DVKVTQSSRYLVKRTGEKVFLECVQDMDHENMFWYRQDPGLGLRLIYFSYDVKMKEKGDIPEGYSVSREKKERFSLILESASTNQTSMYLCAIASGGGSTGELFFGEGSRLTVL.

CDR3 region: CASSLLRWGAGDTEAFF. CDR3 DNA: TGTGCCAGCAGTTTATTGCGTTGGGGGGCGGGTGACACTGAAGCTTTCTTT. V is TRBV28 and J is TRBJ1-1, with D possibly TRBD1 on 6 matching bases. The CDR3 totals 17 residues. The germline V gene has CDR1 MDHEN and CDR2 SYDVKM. V lost 1 base and J 3 bases, leaving 18 bases between the germline ends.

This clone has a handful of counts. The CDR3 sequence: CASSPSSGGAGELFF. The CDR3 bases are TGCGCCAGCAGCCCCTCTAGCGGGGGGGCCGGGGAGCTGTTTTTT. The chain is built from TRBV4-1 and TRBJ2-2; TRBD2 matches 12 bases. Germline values: CDR1 MGHRA, CDR2 YSYEKL. V dropped 4 bases and J dropped 6; count of bases not matched to a gene: 3. The CDR3 covers 15 residues.

The V gene is TRBV4-3, the J gene TRBJ1-1; no definite D call. The germline gives CDR1 LGHNA, CDR2 YSLEER. The CDR3 contains 13 residues. Deletions cut 0 bases from V and 6 bases from J, with 8 bases between. CDR3 nucleotides: TGCGCCAGCAGCCAAGATAGAAGTGCTGAAGCTTTCTTT. It yields the protein CASSQDRSAEAFF.

This clone was seen just once. The chain combines TRBV2 with TRBJ2-3; D gene unclear. The germline CDR1 and CDR2 sequences are SNHLY and FYNNEI. The germline V and J ends were trimmed by 0 bases and 1 base, with 8 bases remaining between them. The CDR3 has 15 residues. CDR3 sequence: CASSEAGMGTDTQYF. The DNA of the CDR3 is TGTGCCAGCAGTGAAGCGGGGATGGGCACAGATACGCAGTATTTT.

The chain recombines TRBV25-1 with TRBJ1-1, with 9 bases lining up with TRBD1. Germline V CDR1 and CDR2: MGHDK, SYGVNS. V was pared by 4 bases and J by 10 bases, with 4 bases of the junction left unmatched. This CDR3 contains 12 residues. CDR3 DNA: TGTGCCAGCAGTGGAGGGACAGGGCGAGCTTTCTTT. It specifies CASSGGTGRAFF.

The chain is built from TRBV4-3 and TRBJ2-3; no reliable D call. There are 20 residues in the CDR3. Trimming stripped 4 bases from V and 0 bases from J, with 26 bases between. Germline V lookup: CDR1 LGHNA, CDR2 YSLEER. CDR3 bases: TGCGCCAGCAGCCCACAGTCGGCACCCCCCGGCTCCGTTAGCACAGATACGCAGTATTTT. Its translation is CASSPQSAPPGSVSTDTQYF.

The chain couples TRBV5-4 to TRBJ1-6; no clear D gene. Germline-derived CDR1 and CDR2 are SGHNT and YYREEE (reference sequence). This CDR3 has 15 residues. V was trimmed by 5 bases and J by 8 bases, leaving 17 bases between them. The CDR3: CASRPSEGQYSPLHF. The CDR3 bases are TGTGCCAGCAGACCCAGTGAAGGGCAGTATTCACCCCTCCACTTT.

The rearrangement links TRBV9 to TRBJ2-1; 7 nucleotides align to TRBD2. This CDR3 is 17 amino acids long. Germline-derived CDR1 and CDR2 are SGDLS and YYNGEE. Trimming removed 0 bases from V and 7 bases from J; junction bases left unmatched: 13. The CDR3 coding sequence is TGTGCCAGCAGCGTAGAATTACCCAGCGGGGCCTCTAATGAGCAGTTCTTC. Translation: CASSVELPSGASNEQFF. The whole variable domain, remainder taken from reference TRBV9 and TRBJ2-1, is DSGVTQTPKHLITATGQRVTLRCSPRSGDLSVYWYQQSLDQGLQFLIQYYNGEERAKGNILERFSAQQFPDLHSELNLSSLELGDSALYFCASSVELPSGASNEQFFGPGTRLTVL.

This clone showed up just a few times. The chain joins TRBV19 to TRBJ1-2; 7 bases are shared with TRBD1. CDR1 and CDR2 (germline): LNHDA, SQIVND (reference sequence). CDR3 length equals 12 residues. J gave up 4 bases and V 10 bases, and 6 bases lay outside the gene matches. In DNA, the CDR3 is TGTGCCACCCAGACAGGGTCCTATGGCTACACCTTC. The encoded protein is CATQTGSYGYTF.

The chain combines TRBV6-5 with TRBJ1-3, with a tentative D call TRBD1 (5 bases). Between the trimmed V and J ends, which lost 2 bases and 0 bases, there was a span of 8 bases. Germline CDR1 reads MNHEY; CDR2 reads SVGAGI. This CDR3 is 15 amino acids long. This chain's CDR3 is CASSYDSSSGNTIYF. The DNA of the CDR3 is TGTGCCAGCAGTTACGACAGTAGCTCTGGAAACACCATATATTTT.

The V gene is TRBV5-4, the J gene TRBJ2-3, with D tentatively TRBD2 (5 bases). The CDR3 has 14 amino acids. Trimming cost V 5 bases and J 4 bases, with 14 bases left between them. Per germline, CDR1 SGHNT and CDR2 YYREEE (reference sequence). CDR3 DNA: TGTGCCAGCAGTGGTTCATCTAGCTCAGATACGCAGTATTTT. Residues: CASSGSSSSDTQYF.

The V gene is TRBV27, the J gene TRBJ1-3; no firm D call. CDR1 MNHEY and CDR2 SMNVEV come from the germline V gene (reference sequence). V was pared by 3 bases and J by 0 bases, with 3 bases between. The CDR3 is 13 amino acids. The CDR3 coding sequence is TGTGCCAGCAGTTTTAGCTCTGGAAACACCATATATTTT. The encoded protein is CASSFSSGNTIYF.

The chain combines TRBV5-1 with TRBJ2-7; the D call may be TRBD1 or TRBD2 (6 bases each). V was shortened by 4 bases and J by 1 base, with 24 bases between the two germline ends. Germline lookup yields CDR1 SGHRS and CDR2 YFSETQ. The CDR3 covers 18 residues. CDR3 bases: TGCGCCAGCAGCCCGCATAGGGGGGACCCGGGGACTTCCTACGAGCAGTACTTC. The encoded protein is CASSPHRGDPGTSYEQYF.

V is TRBV5-8 and J is TRBJ1-1; no definite D call. CDR1 is SGHTS, CDR2 YDEGEE, per germline. The CDR3 runs to 10 residues. The V and J ends lost 3 bases and 10 bases respectively, with 7 bases between them. The CDR3 spells CASSYFGAFF. The CDR3 region has the DNA TGTGCCAGCAGCTACTTCGGAGCTTTCTTT.

This chain uses TRBV30 with TRBJ1-1, with D possibly being TRBD1 (5 bases). The CDR3 totals 14 residues. V lost 0 bases to trimming and J lost 5 bases, with 13 bases between them. Looked up from germline, CDR1 is GTSNPN and CDR2 is SVGIG (reference sequence). This chain's CDR3 is CAWSVRGRRTEAFF. The DNA for the CDR3 is TGTGCCTGGAGTGTACGGGGGAGGAGGACTGAAGCTTTCTTT.

This chain uses TRBV27 with TRBJ2-5; TRBD1 agrees at 7 bases. Trimming cost V 3 bases and J 3 bases; bases outside gene matches: 1. Germline V CDR1 and CDR2: MNHEY, SMNVEV (reference sequence). This CDR3 has 13 residues. The CDR3 here is CASSFTGEETQYF. The CDR3 DNA reads as TGTGCCAGCAGTTTTACAGGGGAAGAGACCCAGTACTTC.